These 29 T cell receptor beta chains originate from one sample sequenced in a study of cytomegalovirus exposure and HLA in healthy donors. The PCR made use of 60 Vbeta and 13 Jbeta primers. TCRdb's table, derived via immunoSEQ multiplex PCR, lists solely in-frame clones and lacks some. This table has over 100,000 clones, about 70% appearing once. The sample taken for sequencing was PBMCs. The source of these receptors is a woman in her 30s in good health and CMV-seronegative.

J is TRBJ2-5 and V is TRBV30; D remains unclear. The last part of the DNA fits TRBJ2-7 better; the J call may be wrong. Germline V gene sequence: CDR1 GTSNPN, CDR2 SVGIG (reference sequence). This CDR3 is built from 14 residues. CDR3 region: CAILRKDTSYEQYF. In nucleotides, the CDR3 is TGTGCCATTCTAAGAAAAGACACCTCCTACGAGCAGTACTTC.

The rearrangement uses TRBV5-1 and TRBJ1-5; TRBD1 might be the D (5 bases). The V end was cut by 4 bases, the J end by 5 bases, with 10 bases between. The germline V gene encodes CDR1 SGHRS and CDR2 YFSETQ. This CDR3 region has 13 residues. The CDR3 is CASSPGGDQPQHF. CDR3 sequence (DNA): TGCGCCAGCAGCCCCGGGGGGGATCAGCCCCAGCATTTT.

J is TRBJ2-2 and V is TRBV7-9; 9 nucleotides line up with TRBD1. The V and J ends lost 7 bases and 4 bases, in that order; junction bases with no gene match: 7. CDR1 SEHNR and CDR2 FQNEAQ come from the germline V gene (reference sequence). CDR3 length: 15 amino acids. Here the CDR3 DNA reads TGTGCCAGCAAAGCTTGGGACAGGGCCACCGGGGAGCTGTTTTTT. Its protein product is CASKAWDRATGELFF.

J is TRBJ2-6 and V is TRBV19, with D possibly being TRBD2 (5 bases). Trimming cost V 6 bases and J 0 bases, with 12 bases left between them. Germline assignment: CDR1 LNHDA and CDR2 SQIVND (reference sequence). This CDR3 is 16 amino acids long. The CDR3 spells CASRPGIDSGANVLTF. The CDR3 DNA is TGTGCCAGTAGGCCGGGAATCGACTCTGGGGCCAACGTCCTGACTTTC.

The chain combines TRBV4-3 with TRBJ1-6; possibly TRBD1 for D (5 bases). This CDR3 comprises 15 residues. Germline-derived CDR1 and CDR2 are LGHNA and YSLEER. V lost 2 bases and J 12 bases, leaving 17 bases between the germline ends. The CDR3 loop reads CASSQTVAGMEPLHF. CDR3 DNA: TGCGCCAGCAGCCAAACGGTGGCAGGGATGGAACCCCTCCACTTT.

The V call is TRBV6-5, the J call TRBJ1-5; D might be TRBD1 (6 bases). V lost 0 bases and J 4 bases, leaving 10 bases between the germline ends. CDR3 size: 15 residues. Germline values: CDR1 MNHEY, CDR2 SVGAGI. For the CDR3, the DNA is TGTGCCAGCAGTTACTCCTCAGGGGCTAATCAGCCCCAGCATTTT. Its protein is CASSYSSGANQPQHF.

The V and J genes are TRBV28 and TRBJ1-2, with D maybe TRBD1 (6 bases). V shed 4 bases and J shed 1 base, with 10 bases lying between them. CDR3 length: 14 amino acids. CDR1 and CDR2 from the germline V gene are MDHEN and SYDVKM. The CDR3: CASSSGQLNYGYTF. The CDR3 coding sequence is TGTGCCAGCAGTTCCGGACAGCTTAACTATGGCTACACCTTC.

This clone appeared a single time. V is TRBV4-3 and J is TRBJ1-2; a weak D match, TRBD1 (6 bases). The CDR3 length is 17 residues. Germline CDR1 LGHNA, CDR2 YSLEER. V lost 0 bases to trimming and J lost 5 bases, with 19 bases between them. CDR3 amino acids: CASSQDSLAGVVYGYTF. The CDR3 DNA reads TGCGCCAGCAGCCAAGATTCCCTGGCAGGGGTGGTTTATGGCTACACCTTC.

This chain connects TRBV29-1 to TRBJ2-2; a possible D gene is TRBD2 (5 bases). Trimming took off 7 bases at V and 5 bases at J, with 11 bases between the two ends. From germline, CDR1 is SQVTM and CDR2 ANQGSEA. This CDR3 spans 12 amino acids. CDR3 DNA: TGCAGCGCCCCGACTATAACCGGGGAGCTGTTTTTT. Translated: CSAPTITGELFF.

The V gene is TRBV6-6, the J gene TRBJ1-1; the match to TRBD1 covers 9 bases. CDR1 is MNHNY, CDR2 SVGAGI, per germline (reference sequence). Trimming took 4 bases from V and 6 from J; bases not matched to a gene: 3. The CDR3 consists of 13 residues. The CDR3 loop is CASSLGQGPEAFF. Here the CDR3 DNA reads TGTGCCAGCAGTTTGGGACAGGGACCTGAAGCTTTCTTT.

This chain connects TRBV9 to TRBJ1-2, with D maybe TRBD1 (5 bases). V dropped 3 bases and J dropped 4 bases, with 19 bases sitting between them. The CDR3 loop spans 16 amino acids. Germline values: CDR1 SGDLS, CDR2 YYNGEE. CDR3 loop: CASSAQRRGAGYGYTF. CDR3 coding DNA: TGTGCCAGCAGCGCCCAGCGAAGGGGCGCCGGCTATGGCTACACCTTC. Full variable domain (rest looked up from reference TRBV9 and TRBJ1-2): DSGVTQTPKHLITATGQRVTLRCSPRSGDLSVYWYQQSLDQGLQFLIQYYNGEERAKGNILERFSAQQFPDLHSELNLSSLELGDSALYFCASSAQRRGAGYGYTFGSGTRLTVV.

The chain has TRBV30 and TRBJ1-1; D gene ambiguous. V lost 6 bases to trimming and J lost 0 bases, with 5 bases between them. Germline-derived CDR1 and CDR2 are GTSNPN and SVGIG (reference sequence). The CDR3 loop spans 11 amino acids. DNA of the CDR3: TGTGCCTGTAACATGAACACTGAAGCTTTCTTT. Its translation: CACNMNTEAFF.

This clone was counted a single time. At one end, the junction sequence differs from germline, possibly due to a read error. The J gene is TRBJ1-6, the V gene TRBV2; the D is unclear. The CDR3 contains 12 residues. Germline V gene sequence: CDR1 SNHLY, CDR2 FYNNEI. This chain's CDR3 is CARSSYNSPLYF. The CDR3 region has the DNA TGTGCCCGAAGCTCCTATAATTCACCCCTCTACTTT.

This chain connects TRBV30 to TRBJ2-1; 11 nucleotides align to TRBD1. The CDR3 contains 13 residues. The V gene end was trimmed by 7 bases and the J gene end by 7 bases; junction bases not matched to a gene: 6. Germline CDR1 GTSNPN, CDR2 SVGIG (reference sequence). This CDR3 is CASTGQGDNEQFF. For the CDR3, the DNA is TGTGCCTCTACGGGACAGGGGGATAATGAGCAGTTCTTC.

The gene calls are TRBV6-1 and TRBJ2-5, with a weak D call TRBD1 (5 bases). V was shortened by 3 bases and J by 2 bases, with 10 bases between the two germline ends. The CDR3 totals 14 residues. Germline loops: CDR1 MNHNS, CDR2 SASEGT. The CDR3 region has the DNA TGTGCCAGCAGTGAGTGGACACCTCAAGAGACCCAGTACTTC. Its protein is CASSEWTPQETQYF.

CDR3 sequence (DNA): TGTGCCTGGAGTGTACGAACGGGGTCCGAGCAGTACTTC. It specifies CAWSVRTGSEQYF. The chain links TRBV30 to TRBJ2-7; the D gene is possibly TRBD2 (5 bases). Germline CDR1 GTSNPN, CDR2 SVGIG (reference sequence). CDR3 length: 13 residues. Trimming left V 0 bases short and J 6 bases short, with 12 bases between.

The gene calls are TRBV6-5 and TRBJ1-1; no clear D gene. Germline CDR1 and CDR2: MNHEY and SVGAGI. The CDR3 length is 14 residues. V was pared by 6 bases and J by 7 bases, with 18 bases between. The CDR3 region has the DNA TGTGCCAGCAGCCCCCCTGGGCGGGGTGGTGAAGCTTTCTTT. Translated: CASSPPGRGGEAFF.

This clone was detected a few times. The gene calls are TRBV11-3 and TRBJ2-3, with a possible D match to TRBD2 (5 bases). Trimming left V 3 bases short and J 2 bases short, with 15 bases between. There are 16 residues in the CDR3. Germline-derived CDR1 and CDR2 are SGHNT and YENEEA. This CDR3 is CASSFAPSGNTDTQYF. The DNA of the CDR3 is TGTGCCAGCAGCTTCGCTCCCAGCGGAAACACAGATACGCAGTATTTT.

This rearrangement joins TRBV19 to TRBJ1-1; TRBD1 is a possible D gene (6 bases). The CDR3 runs 11 residues. Germline V lookup: CDR1 LNHDA, CDR2 SQIVND (reference sequence). V was pared by 6 bases and J by 6 bases, with 8 bases between. The DNA of the CDR3 is TGTGCCAGTAGATGGGGGCCTGAAGCTTTCTTT. This sequence encodes CASRWGPEAFF.

In DNA form, the CDR3 reads TGTGCCAGCAGCGTAGTGGGCTATAAGACTGAAGCTTTCTTT. As protein: CASSVVGYKTEAFF. The rearrangement joins TRBV9 to TRBJ1-1; D gene ambiguous. Trimming removed 0 bases at V and 5 bases at J, with 11 bases between. Looked up from germline, CDR1 is SGDLS and CDR2 is YYNGEE. The CDR3 is 14 residues long.

This chain joins TRBV7-9 and TRBJ2-2; the match to TRBD1 covers 8 bases. CDR1 SEHNR and CDR2 FQNEAQ come from the germline V gene (reference sequence). The CDR3 is made up of 16 amino acids. The V gene end was trimmed by 4 bases and the J gene end by 4 bases; junction bases not matched to a gene: 8. The CDR3 here is CASSSPGQGGTGELFF. For the CDR3, the DNA is TGTGCCAGCAGCTCGCCCGGACAGGGTGGCACCGGGGAGCTGTTTTTT.

The chain joins TRBV9 to TRBJ1-5, with D possibly being TRBD1 (5 bases). The V end lost 0 bases, the J end lost 0 bases, and 7 bases lay between the germline ends. The germline V gene has CDR1 SGDLS and CDR2 YYNGEE. This CDR3 spans 15 amino acids. The CDR3, as DNA: TGTGCCAGCAGCGTAGACGGGGGTAGCAATCAGCCCCAGCATTTT. Protein product: CASSVDGGSNQPQHF.

This clone was found a few times. The rearrangement uses TRBV18 and TRBJ2-1; D not certain. The length of the CDR3 is 12 residues. Germline CDR1 is KGHSH and CDR2 is LQKENI. V lost 2 bases to trimming and J lost 7 bases, with 6 bases between them. The CDR3 bases are TGTGCCAGCTCACCAATCAGGAATGAGCAGTTCTTC. Encoded protein: CASSPIRNEQFF.

This clone is a singleton in its sample. The chain couples TRBV6-6 to TRBJ1-2; perhaps TRBD1 as D (5 bases). Trimming removed 2 bases from V and 6 bases from J, with 10 bases in between. This CDR3 has 13 residues. Germline loops: CDR1 MNHNY, CDR2 SVGAGI (reference sequence). The CDR3 is CASSYGQGDGYTF. DNA for the CDR3: TGTGCCAGCAGTTACGGGCAGGGTGATGGCTACACCTTC.

The sample holds one count of this clone. The chain couples TRBV5-4 to TRBJ2-3; maybe TRBD2 (5 bases). V gave up 0 bases and J gave up 2 bases, with 13 bases separating them. Germline V gene sequence: CDR1 SGHNT, CDR2 YYREEE (reference sequence). The CDR3 contains 16 residues. For the CDR3, the DNA is TGTGCCAGCAGCTTGGAAGGAGGAGCGGTCACAGATACGCAGTATTTT. As protein: CASSLEGGAVTDTQYF.

The chain is built from TRBV5-1 and TRBJ1-6, with TRBD1 identical over 9 bases. V was clipped by 2 bases and J by 9 bases; unmatched bases: 6. Germline CDR1 and CDR2: SGHRS and YFSETQ. The CDR3 spans 15 residues. CDR3 nucleotides: TGCGCCAGCAGCTTAGACGGACAGGGGATTTCACCCCTCCACTTT. Amino acids: CASSLDGQGISPLHF. The variable domain in full, completed from reference TRBV5-1 and TRBJ1-6, reads KAGVTQTPRYLIKTRGQQVTLSCSPISGHRSVSWYQQTPGQGLQFLFEYFSETQRNKGNFPGRFSGRQFSNSRSEMNVSTLELGDSALYLCASSLDGQGISPLHFGNGTRLTVT.

The chain has TRBV2 and TRBJ1-4; 8 nucleotides line up with TRBD1. CDR3 size: 18 residues. V lost 7 bases to trimming and J lost 0 bases; unmatched junction nucleotides: 13. In germline, CDR1 is SNHLY, CDR2 FYNNEI. The CDR3 here is CASNSDRDFSSTNEKLFF. Here the CDR3 DNA reads TGTGCCAGCAACTCGGACAGGGATTTTTCTTCAACTAATGAAAAACTGTTTTTT.

This chain connects TRBV2 to TRBJ2-7, with 10 positions matching TRBD1. The germline V gene encodes CDR1 SNHLY and CDR2 FYNNEI. V was pared by 10 bases and J by 2 bases, with 5 bases of the junction left unmatched. This CDR3 contains 13 residues. The CDR3 DNA reads TGTGCCATAGGGGGACAGGGGACCTACGAGCAGTACTTC. It encodes CAIGGQGTYEQYF.

This clone was observed a handful of times. This CDR3 is CASSLPDREAFF. The CDR3 DNA is TGCGCCAGCAGCTTACCTGACAGGGAAGCTTTCTTT. The rearrangement uses TRBV5-1 and TRBJ1-1; perhaps TRBD1 as D (6 bases). This CDR3 comprises 12 residues. V was shortened by 2 bases and J by 8 bases, with 10 bases between the two germline ends. CDR1 is SGHRS, CDR2 YFSETQ, per germline.